This T cell receptor beta chain emerged from a study of blood T cell repertoires in COVID-19. Looking at the study overall: Acute and convalescent COVID-19 specimens originated in the United States, Italy and Spain. T cells, B-cell-depleted T cells, or PBMCs supplied cDNA or gDNA.

Methods used by the authors: Cell counts per sample came from amplifying reference gene primers. Produced via immunoSEQ multiplex PCR; TCRdb's table is partial and in-frame only. V and J calls and clone size are as listed in that table; D and trimming were resolved from the DNA. The sample yields 20,000 to 25,000 clones, approximately 73% seen once. Per the germline V gene, CDR1 is SGDLS and CDR2 is YYNGEE. The trim removed 1 base at V and 11 bases at J, leaving 7 bases unmatched. The CDR3 contains 13 residues. Sequencing was performed on peripheral blood. The chain joins TRBV9 to TRBJ2-3; TRBD2 agrees at 7 bases. This receptor was obtained from a human donor in a cohort sampled during active or convalescent COVID-19. The CDR3 DNA reads as TGTGCCAGCAGCGTACAGGAAGGGACTAAGCAGTATTTT. It codes for CASSVQEGTKQYF.